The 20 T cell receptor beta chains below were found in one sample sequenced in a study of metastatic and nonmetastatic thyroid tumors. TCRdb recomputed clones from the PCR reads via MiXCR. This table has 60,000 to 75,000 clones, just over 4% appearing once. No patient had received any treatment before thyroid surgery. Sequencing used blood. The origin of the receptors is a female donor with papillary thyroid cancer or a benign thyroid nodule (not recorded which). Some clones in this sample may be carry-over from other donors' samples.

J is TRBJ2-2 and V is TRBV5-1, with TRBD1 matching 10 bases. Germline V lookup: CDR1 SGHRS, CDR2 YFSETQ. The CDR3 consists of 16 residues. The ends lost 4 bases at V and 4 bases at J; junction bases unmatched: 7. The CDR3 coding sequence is TGCGCCAGCAGCCGGACACGGGACAGGGGCACCGGGGAGCTGTTTTTT. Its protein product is CASSRTRDRGTGELFF.

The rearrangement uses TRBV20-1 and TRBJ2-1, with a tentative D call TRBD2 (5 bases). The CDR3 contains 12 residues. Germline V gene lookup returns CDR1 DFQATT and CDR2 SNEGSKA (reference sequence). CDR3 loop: CSASRGPNEQFF. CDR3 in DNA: TGCAGCGCGAGCCGAGGGCCGAATGAGCAGTTCTTC.

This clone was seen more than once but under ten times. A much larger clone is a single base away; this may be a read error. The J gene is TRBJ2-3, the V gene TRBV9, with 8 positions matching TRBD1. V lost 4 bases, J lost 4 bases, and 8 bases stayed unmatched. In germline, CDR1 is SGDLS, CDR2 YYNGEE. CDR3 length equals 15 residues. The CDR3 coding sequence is TGTGCCAGCAGCCAGGGGGGACAGGTGTCAGATACGCAGTATTTT. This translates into CASSQGGQVSDTQYF.

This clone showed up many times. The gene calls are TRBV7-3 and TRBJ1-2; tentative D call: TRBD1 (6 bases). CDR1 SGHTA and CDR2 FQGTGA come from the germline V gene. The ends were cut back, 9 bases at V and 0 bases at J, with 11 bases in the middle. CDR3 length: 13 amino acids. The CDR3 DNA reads TGTGCCAGGGGGGCGGGAGCTAACTATGGCTACACCTTC. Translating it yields CARGAGANYGYTF.

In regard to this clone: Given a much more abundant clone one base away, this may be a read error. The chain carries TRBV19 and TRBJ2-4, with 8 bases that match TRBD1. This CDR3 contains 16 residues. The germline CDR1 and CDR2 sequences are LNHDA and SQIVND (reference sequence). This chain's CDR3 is CASSTPEDRVKNTQYF. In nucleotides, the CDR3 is TGTGCCAGTAGTACCCCCGAGGACAGGGTCAAAAACACTCAGTACTTC. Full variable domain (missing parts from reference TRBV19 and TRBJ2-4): DGGITQSPKYLFRKEGQNVTLSCEQNLNHDAMYWYRQDPGQGLRLIYYSQIVNDFQKGDIAEGYSVSREKKESFPLTVTSAQKNPTAFYLCASSTPEDRVKNTQYFGAGTRLSVL.

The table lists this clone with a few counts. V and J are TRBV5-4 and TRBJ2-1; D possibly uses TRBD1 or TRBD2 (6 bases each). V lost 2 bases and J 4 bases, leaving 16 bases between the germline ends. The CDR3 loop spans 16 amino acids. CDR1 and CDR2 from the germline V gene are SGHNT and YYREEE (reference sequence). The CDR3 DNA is TGTGCCAGCAGCTTTGACCGGGGGCGAACTTACAATGAGCAGTTCTTC. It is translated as CASSFDRGRTYNEQFF.

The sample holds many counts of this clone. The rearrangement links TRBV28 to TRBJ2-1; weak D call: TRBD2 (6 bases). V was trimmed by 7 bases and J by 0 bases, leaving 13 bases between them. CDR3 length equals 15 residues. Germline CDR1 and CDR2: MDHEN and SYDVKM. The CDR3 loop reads CASKLGGTSYNEQFF. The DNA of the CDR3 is TGTGCCAGCAAATTAGGAGGGACCTCCTACAATGAGCAGTTCTTC.

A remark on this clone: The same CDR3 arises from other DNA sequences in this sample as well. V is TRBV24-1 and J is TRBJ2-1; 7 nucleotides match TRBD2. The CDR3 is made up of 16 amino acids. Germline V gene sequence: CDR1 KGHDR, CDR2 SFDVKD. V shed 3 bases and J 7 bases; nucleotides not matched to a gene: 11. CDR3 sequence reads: CATSDRGTSANNEQFF. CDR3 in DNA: TGTGCCACCAGTGATAGGGGTACTAGCGCCAATAATGAGCAGTTCTTC.

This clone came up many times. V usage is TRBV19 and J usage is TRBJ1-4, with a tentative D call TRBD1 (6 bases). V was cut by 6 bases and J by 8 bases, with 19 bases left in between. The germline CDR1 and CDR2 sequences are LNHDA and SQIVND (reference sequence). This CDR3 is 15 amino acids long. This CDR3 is CASRLRQAAEEKLFF. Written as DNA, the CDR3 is TGTGCCAGTAGGCTAAGACAGGCGGCGGAGGAAAAACTGTTTTTT.

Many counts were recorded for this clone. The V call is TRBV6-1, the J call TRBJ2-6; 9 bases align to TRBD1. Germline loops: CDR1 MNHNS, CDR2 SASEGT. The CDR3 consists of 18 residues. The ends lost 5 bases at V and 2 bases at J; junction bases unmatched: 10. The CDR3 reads CASSYWGQGIAGANVLTF. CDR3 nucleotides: TGTGCCAGCAGTTATTGGGGACAGGGCATAGCTGGGGCCAACGTCCTGACTTTC.

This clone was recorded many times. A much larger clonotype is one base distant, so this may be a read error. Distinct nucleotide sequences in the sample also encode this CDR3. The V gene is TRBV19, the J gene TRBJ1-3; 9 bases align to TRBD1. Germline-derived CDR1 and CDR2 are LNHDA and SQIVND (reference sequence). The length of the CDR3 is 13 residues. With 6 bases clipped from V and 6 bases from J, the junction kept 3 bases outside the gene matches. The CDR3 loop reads CASRGQGVNTIYF. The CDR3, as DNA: TGTGCCAGTAGGGGACAGGGTGTAAACACCATATATTTT.

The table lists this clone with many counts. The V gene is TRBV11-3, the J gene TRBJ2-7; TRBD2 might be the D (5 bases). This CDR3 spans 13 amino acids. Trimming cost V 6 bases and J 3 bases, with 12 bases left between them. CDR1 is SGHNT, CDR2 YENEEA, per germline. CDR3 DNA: TGTGCCAGCAGTCACCAGAGGGACTACGAGCAGTACTTC. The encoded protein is CASSHQRDYEQYF.

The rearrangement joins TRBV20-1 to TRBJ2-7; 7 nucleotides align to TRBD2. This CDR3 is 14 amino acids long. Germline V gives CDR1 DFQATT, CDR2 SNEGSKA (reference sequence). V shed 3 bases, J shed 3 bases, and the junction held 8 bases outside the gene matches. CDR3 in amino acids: CSARPGLTNYEQYF. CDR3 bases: TGCAGTGCTAGGCCGGGACTAACGAACTACGAGCAGTACTTC.

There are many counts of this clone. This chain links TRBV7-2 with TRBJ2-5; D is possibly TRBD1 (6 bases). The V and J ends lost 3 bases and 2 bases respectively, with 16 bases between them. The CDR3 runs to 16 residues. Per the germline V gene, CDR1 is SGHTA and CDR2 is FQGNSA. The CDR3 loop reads CASSFWYGTRQETQYF. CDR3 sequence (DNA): TGTGCCAGCAGCTTTTGGTATGGGACAAGGCAAGAGACCCAGTACTTC. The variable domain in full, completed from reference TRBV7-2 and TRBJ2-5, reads GAGVSQSPSNKVTEKGKDVELRCDPISGHTALYWYRQSLGQGLEFLIYFQGNSAPDKSGLPSDRFSAERTGGSVSTLTIQRTQQEDSAVYLCASSFWYGTRQETQYFGPGTRLLVL.

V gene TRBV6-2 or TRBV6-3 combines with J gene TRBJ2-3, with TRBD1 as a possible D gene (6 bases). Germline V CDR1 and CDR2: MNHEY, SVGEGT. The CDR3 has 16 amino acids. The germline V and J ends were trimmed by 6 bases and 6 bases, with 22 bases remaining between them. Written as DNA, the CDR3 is TGTGCCAGCAGCAACAAAGAAAAAAGGGGGTGGGATACGCAGTATTTT. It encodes CASSNKEKRGWDTQYF.

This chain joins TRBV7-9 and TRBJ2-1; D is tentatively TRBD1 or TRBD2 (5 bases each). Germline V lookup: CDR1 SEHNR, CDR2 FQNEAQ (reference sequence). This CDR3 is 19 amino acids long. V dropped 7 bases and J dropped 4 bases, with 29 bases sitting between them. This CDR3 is CASNSGLRRGRKIYNEQFF. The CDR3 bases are TGTGCCAGCAACTCGGGCCTAAGAAGGGGACGGAAGATATACAATGAGCAGTTCTTC.

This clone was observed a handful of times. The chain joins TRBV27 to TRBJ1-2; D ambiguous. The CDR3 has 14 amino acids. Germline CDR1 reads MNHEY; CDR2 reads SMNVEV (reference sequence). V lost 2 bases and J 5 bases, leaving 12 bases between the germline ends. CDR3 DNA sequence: TGTGCCAGCAGTTTACGGAGGGAGTCTTATGGCTACACCTTC. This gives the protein CASSLRRESYGYTF.

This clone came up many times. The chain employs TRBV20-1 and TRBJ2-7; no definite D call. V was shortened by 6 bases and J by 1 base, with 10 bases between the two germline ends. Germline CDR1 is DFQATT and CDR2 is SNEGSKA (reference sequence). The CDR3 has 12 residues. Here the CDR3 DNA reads TGCAGTGCCGCCGAAGGTTCCTACGAGCAGTACTTC. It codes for CSAAEGSYEQYF.

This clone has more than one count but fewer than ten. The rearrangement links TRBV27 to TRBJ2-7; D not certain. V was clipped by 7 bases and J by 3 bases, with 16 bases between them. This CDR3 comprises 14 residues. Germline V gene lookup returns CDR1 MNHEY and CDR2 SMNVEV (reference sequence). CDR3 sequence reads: CASIFTKDGYEQYF. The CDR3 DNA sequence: TGTGCCAGCATTTTCACCAAAGACGGCTACGAGCAGTACTTC.

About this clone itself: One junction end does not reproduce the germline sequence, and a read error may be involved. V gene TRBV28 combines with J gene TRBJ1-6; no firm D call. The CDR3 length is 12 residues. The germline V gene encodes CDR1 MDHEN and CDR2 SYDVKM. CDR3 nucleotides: TGTGCCAGAAGTTTGGTTCATTCACCCCTCCAATTT. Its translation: CARSLVHSPLQF. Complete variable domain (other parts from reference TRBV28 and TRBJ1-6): DVKVTQSSRYLVKRTGEKVFLECVQDMDHENMFWYRQDPGLGLRLIYFSYDVKMKEKGDIPEGYSVSREKKERFSLILESASTNQTSMYLCARSLVHSPLQFGNGTRLTVT.